One and the same sample provided the 8 T cell receptor beta chains below, sequenced in a study of graft-versus-host responses after intestinal transplantation. No antigens are known for them. TCRdb's table, derived via immunoSEQ multiplex PCR, lists solely in-frame clones and lacks some. The data show about 99,000 clones, roughly 87% seen once. The sample here was unstimulated CD4+ T cells sorted from spleen or lymph node cells, taken before intestinal transplant. The receptors here all came from a human donor who received an intestinal transplant.

The chain links TRBV4-1 to TRBJ2-3; D is ambiguous. Trimming shortened V by 1 base and J by 2 bases, and 19 bases separated the two germline ends. From germline, CDR1 is MGHRA and CDR2 YSYEKL. This CDR3 region has 18 residues. The chain's CDR3 is CASSQGRQRRLPTDTQYF. In DNA, the CDR3 is TGCGCCAGCAGCCAAGGGCGGCAAAGGCGACTCCCCACAGATACGCAGTATTTT.

The V gene is TRBV7-9, the J gene TRBJ2-1, with 8 bases identical to TRBD2. V trimming: 5 bases; J trimming: 4 bases; junction bases outside the gene matches: 13. Per the germline V gene, CDR1 is SEHNR and CDR2 is FQNEAQ (reference sequence). The CDR3 is 17 residues long. CDR3 in DNA: TGTGCCAGCAGCCCCCGAGAGGGACTAGGACTTTACAATGAGCAGTTCTTC. It codes for CASSPREGLGLYNEQFF.

This chain joins TRBV7-3 and TRBJ2-1; maybe TRBD1 (6 bases). The germline gives CDR1 SGHTA, CDR2 FQGTGA. The CDR3 is 13 amino acids. Trimming left V 5 bases short and J 4 bases short, with 9 bases between. CDR3 region: CASSMDSYNEQFF. CDR3 coding DNA: TGTGCCAGCAGCATGGACAGTTACAATGAGCAGTTCTTC.

The chain employs TRBV30 and TRBJ1-4, with D perhaps TRBD1 (5 bases). Germline V CDR1 and CDR2: GTSNPN, SVGIG (reference sequence). The length of the CDR3 is 20 residues. The V end lost 2 bases, the J end lost 0 bases, and 25 bases lay between the germline ends. DNA of the CDR3: TGTGCCTGGAGTACCGGGACCATCTCAGTTCAGAGGCCAACTAATGAAAAACTGTTTTTT. This gives the protein CAWSTGTISVQRPTNEKLFF.

The chain recombines TRBV5-1 with TRBJ1-1, with 10 nucleotides matching TRBD1. The V gene's germline CDR1 is SGHRS and CDR2 YFSETQ. V lost 3 bases and J lost 8; bases outside the gene matches: 4. The CDR3 consists of 13 residues. The CDR3 DNA is TGCGCCAGCAGCTGGGGACAGGGGAGGGAAGCTTTCTTT. It is translated as CASSWGQGREAFF.

The rearrangement links TRBV9 to TRBJ1-5, with D hard to call. CDR1 and CDR2 (germline): SGDLS, YYNGEE. This CDR3 has 13 amino acids. Trimming pared 0 bases from V and 5 bases from J, leaving 6 bases between. In DNA, the CDR3 is TGTGCCAGCAGCGTAGGTCAAGATCAGCCCCAGCATTTT. This translates into CASSVGQDQPQHF.

CDR3 sequence reads: CASSFGAGTGELFF. CDR3 DNA sequence: TGTGCCAGCAGCTTTGGTGCCGGGACCGGGGAGCTGTTTTTT. The V call is TRBV28, the J call TRBJ2-2; D is uncertain. This CDR3 has 14 residues. Germline V gives CDR1 MDHEN, CDR2 SYDVKM. Trimming removed 6 bases at V and 5 bases at J, with 13 bases between.

The chain couples TRBV27 to TRBJ2-5, with 9 bases that match TRBD2. The V segment lost 3 bases and the J segment 5 bases; nucleotides outside the gene matches: 13. The CDR3 covers 17 residues. The germline V gene encodes CDR1 MNHEY and CDR2 SMNVEV (reference sequence). CDR3 protein: CASSFGRGGRARETQYF. CDR3 coding DNA: TGTGCCAGCAGTTTTGGGCGGGGCGGGAGGGCCCGTGAGACCCAGTACTTC.